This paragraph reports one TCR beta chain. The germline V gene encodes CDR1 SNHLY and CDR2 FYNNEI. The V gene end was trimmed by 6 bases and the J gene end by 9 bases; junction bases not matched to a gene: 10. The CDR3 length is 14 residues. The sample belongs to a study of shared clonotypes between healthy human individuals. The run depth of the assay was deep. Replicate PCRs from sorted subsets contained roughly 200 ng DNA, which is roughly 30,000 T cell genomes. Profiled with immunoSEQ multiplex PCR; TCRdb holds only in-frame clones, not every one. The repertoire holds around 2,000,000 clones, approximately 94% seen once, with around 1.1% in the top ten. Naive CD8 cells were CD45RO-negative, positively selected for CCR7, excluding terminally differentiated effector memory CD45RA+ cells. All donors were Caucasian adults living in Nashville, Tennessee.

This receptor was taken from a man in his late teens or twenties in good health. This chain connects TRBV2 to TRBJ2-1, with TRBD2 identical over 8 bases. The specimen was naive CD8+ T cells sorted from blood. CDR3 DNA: TGTGCCAGCAGGCGGGGACTAGGAAACGGTGAGCAGTTCTTC. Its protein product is CASRRGLGNGEQFF.